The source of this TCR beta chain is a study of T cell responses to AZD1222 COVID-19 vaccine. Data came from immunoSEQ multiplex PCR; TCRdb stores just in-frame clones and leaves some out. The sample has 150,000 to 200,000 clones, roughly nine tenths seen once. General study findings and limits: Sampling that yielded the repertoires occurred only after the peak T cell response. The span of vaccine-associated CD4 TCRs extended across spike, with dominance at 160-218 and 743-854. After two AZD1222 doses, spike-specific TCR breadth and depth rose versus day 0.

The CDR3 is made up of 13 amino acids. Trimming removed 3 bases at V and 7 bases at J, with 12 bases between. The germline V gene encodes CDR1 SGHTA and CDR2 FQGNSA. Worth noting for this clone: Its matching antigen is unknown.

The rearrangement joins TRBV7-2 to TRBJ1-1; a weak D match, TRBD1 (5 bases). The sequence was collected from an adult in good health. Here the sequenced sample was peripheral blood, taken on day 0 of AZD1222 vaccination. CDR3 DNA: TGTGCCAGCAGCTTGGTGTGGCAGGGTGAAGCTTTCTTT. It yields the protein CASSLVWQGEAFF. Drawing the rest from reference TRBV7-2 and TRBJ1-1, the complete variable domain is GAGVSQSPSNKVTEKGKDVELRCDPISGHTALYWYRQSLGQGLEFLIYFQGNSAPDKSGLPSDRFSAERTGGSVSTLTIQRTQQEDSAVYLCASSLVWQGEAFFGQGTRLTVV.